A selection of T cell receptor beta chains follows, all from one sample in a study of blood T cell repertoires in COVID-19. Using immunoSEQ multiplex PCR, the repertoire was profiled, and TCRdb retains in-frame clones only, with some absent. The table lists some 190,000 clones, more than 75% of them singletons. The sequenced sample consisted of PBMCs or T cells enriched from blood (not recorded which). The source is a woman between 45 and 65 years old with acute COVID-19. CDR3s include the opening cysteine and the closing phenylalanine or tryptophan. Fields, in order: V gene, CDR3 protein.

TRBV19 | CASSIGGRNTEAFF
TRBV14 | CASSPIGGGAGNEQFF
TRBV2 | CASSSGQGIDYGYTF
TRBV20-1 | CSARAGQSTDF
TRBV10-1 | CASTPGGGSTDTQYF
TRBV2 | CASRGLAGANTGELFF
TRBV5-4 | CASSLGSTSGVTGELFF
TRBV3-1/TRBV3-2 | CASSQEAGNIQYF
TRBV19 | CASSPQAGQRNTIYF
TRBV6-5 | CASSRGGVSPLHF
TRBV5-4 | CASEAGGGETQYF
TRBV3-1/TRBV3-2 | CASSLGQGLGYGYTF
TRBV12-3/TRBV12-4 | CASSRDRAGGYTF
TRBV5-1 | CASSLAGTGLGDTQYF
TRBV28 | CASSLEGQGVRGYTF
TRBV5-1 | CASSLSPNIQYF
TRBV2 | CASSGTHTEAFF
TRBV19 | CASSIRDSSRSPLHF
TRBV27 | CASSFRTGQETQYF
TRBV7-9 | CASSSRVETQYF
TRBV6-5 | CASRTSSETQYF
TRBV6-5 | CASTRAGGPGELFF
TRBV19 | CATNDRGDNSNQPQHF
TRBV7-2 | CASSREATDTQYF
TRBV6-5 | CASSYAGMDSGQPQHF
TRBV2 | CASRTDSSSYNEQFF
TRBV10-3 | CAISGQGNSESGGYTF
TRBV7-8 | CASSIAGQGNEKLFF
TRBV2 | CASSDRGNTEAFF
TRBV30 | CAWSDGPGGPRETQYF